A single sample gave rise to the 17 T cell receptor beta chains below, sequenced in a study of T cell responses to AZD1222 COVID-19 vaccine. Libraries were prepared by immunoSEQ multiplex PCR; TCRdb keeps only in-frame clonotypes and omits some of them. This table has over 150,000 clones, around 90% appearing once. This material consisted of peripheral blood, taken on day 0 of AZD1222 vaccination. All receptors come from an adult in good health.

This clone has only a few counts. The rearrangement uses TRBV11-2 and TRBJ2-7, with TRBD2 identical over 9 bases. V gave up 5 bases and J gave up 4 bases; unmatched junction bases: 3. The V gene's germline CDR1 is SGHAT and CDR2 FQNNGV. The CDR3 has 13 residues. CDR3 in amino acids: CASSQGLAYEQYF. CDR3 DNA sequence: TGTGCCAGCAGCCAGGGACTAGCTTACGAGCAGTACTTC.

The chain is built from TRBV3-1 (or the pseudogene TRBV3-2) and TRBJ2-1; D possibly matches TRBD1 or TRBD2 (5 bases each). The CDR3 extends over 14 amino acids. The V gene lost 4 bases and the J gene lost 6 bases, with 13 bases spanning the gap. Per germline, CDR1 LGHDT and CDR2 YNNKEL (reference sequence). For the CDR3, the DNA is TGTGCCAGCAGCCCCCTGATGGGGGTCAATGAGCAGTTCTTC. This encodes CASSPLMGVNEQFF.

This sequence joins TRBV21-1 and TRBJ2-2; the table gives TRBD2 as D, unverified against the DNA. TRBV21-1 counts as a pseudogene. This CDR3 is built from 14 residues. CDR3 sequence: CASSKVPRAGELFF. The CDR3 coding sequence is TGTGCCAGCAGCAAAGTACCACGCGCCGGGGAGCTGTTTTTT.

The genes are TRBV7-9 and TRBJ1-2; 7 bases are shared with TRBD1. CDR1 and CDR2 (germline): SEHNR, FQNEAQ (reference sequence). J gave up 6 bases and V 4 bases, and 2 bases lay outside the gene matches. This CDR3 contains 12 residues. CDR3 sequence (DNA): TGTGCCAGCAGCTCGACAGGGAATGGCTACACCTTC. Translation: CASSSTGNGYTF. The variable domain in full, with the rest retrieved from reference TRBV7-9 and TRBJ1-2, is DTGVSQNPRHKITKRGQNVTFRCDPISEHNRLYWYRQTLGQGPEFLTYFQNEAQLEKSRLLSDRFSAERPKGSFSTLEIQRTEQGDSAMYLCASSSTGNGYTFGSGTRLTVV.

The rearrangement uses TRBV4-2 and TRBJ2-2, with TRBD1 as a possible D gene (6 bases). The CDR3 extends over 14 amino acids. Germline CDR1 is LGHNA and CDR2 is YNFKEQ. The V end lost 6 bases, the J end lost 3 bases, and 11 bases lay between the germline ends. The CDR3 loop reads CASRRTVDTGELFF. CDR3 in DNA: TGTGCCAGCAGAAGGACAGTCGACACCGGGGAGCTGTTTTTT.

The chain uses TRBV5-6 and TRBJ1-2; D perhaps matches TRBD1 (6 bases). The CDR3 sequence is 13 residues long. The V end lost 5 bases, the J end lost 7 bases, and 15 bases lay between the germline ends. Germline loops: CDR1 SGHDT, CDR2 YYEEEE. CDR3 loop: CASSLRGSSGYTF. CDR3 DNA sequence: TGTGCCAGCAGTTTAAGGGGGAGTAGTGGCTACACCTTC. Full variable domain (rest looked up from reference TRBV5-6 and TRBJ1-2): DAGVTQSPTHLIKTRGQQVTLRCSPKSGHDTVSWYQQALGQGPQFIFQYYEEEERQRGNFPDRFSGHQFPNYSSELNVNALLLGDSALYLCASSLRGSSGYTFGSGTRLTVV.

This rearrangement joins TRBV7-9 to TRBJ2-3, with D unclear. V was clipped by 7 bases and J by 9 bases, with 14 bases between them. This CDR3 region has 12 residues. CDR1 is SEHNR, CDR2 FQNEAQ, per germline (reference sequence). The CDR3 region is CASTNSKGTQYF. CDR3 in DNA: TGTGCCAGCACCAACTCGAAAGGAACGCAGTATTTT.

V is TRBV7-9 and J is TRBJ1-4; D possibly corresponds to TRBD1 (6 bases). The ends were cut back, 9 bases at V and 1 base at J, with 15 bases in the middle. Germline CDR1 reads SEHNR; CDR2 reads FQNEAQ (reference sequence). The CDR3 sequence is 15 residues long. CDR3 protein: CASSRDIVTNEKLFF. CDR3 nucleotide sequence: TGTGCCAGTTCGAGGGACATCGTAACTAATGAAAAACTGTTTTTT.

The chain uses TRBV7-9 and TRBJ2-5, with TRBD2 matching 10 bases. The V gene end was trimmed by 3 bases and the J gene end by 3 bases; junction bases not matched to a gene: 4. CDR3 length: 15 residues. The germline V gene encodes CDR1 SEHNR and CDR2 FQNEAQ (reference sequence). Here the CDR3 reads CASSLPGLAKETQYF. CDR3 nucleotides: TGTGCCAGCAGCTTGCCGGGACTAGCGAAAGAGACCCAGTACTTC.

The chain combines TRBV27 with TRBJ2-3, with 9 bases lining up with TRBD2. This CDR3 spans 16 amino acids. Per the germline V gene, CDR1 is MNHEY and CDR2 is SMNVEV (reference sequence). The J segment lost 3 bases and the V segment lost 6 bases, leaving 10 bases of the junction unmatched. The CDR3 sequence: CASRQNSGRATDTQYF. The CDR3 DNA sequence: TGTGCCAGCAGGCAAAATAGCGGGAGAGCGACAGATACGCAGTATTTT.

J is TRBJ2-1 and V is TRBV7-3, with 7 bases fitting TRBD2. CDR1 SGHTA and CDR2 FQGTGA come from the germline V gene. J was trimmed by 2 bases and V by 2 bases; bases with no gene match: 3. There are 15 residues in the CDR3. The CDR3 DNA is TGTGCCAGCAGCTTAGCGGGAGTGGCCTACAATGAGCAGTTCTTC. Translated: CASSLAGVAYNEQFF.

The J gene is TRBJ2-2, the V gene TRBV5-1; D could derive from TRBD1 or TRBD2 (5 bases each). The CDR3 is 14 amino acids. V dropped 4 bases and J dropped 0 bases, with 7 bases sitting between them. Germline V lookup: CDR1 SGHRS, CDR2 YFSETQ. The DNA for the CDR3 is TGCGCCAGCAGCCGGGACGCGAACACCGGGGAGCTGTTTTTT. It translates to CASSRDANTGELFF.

This rearrangement joins TRBV30 to TRBJ1-2; possibly TRBD1 for D (5 bases). Germline V CDR1 and CDR2: GTSNPN, SVGIG (reference sequence). The CDR3 extends over 14 amino acids. Trimming shortened V by 5 bases and J by 1 base, and 14 bases separated the two germline ends. The CDR3 bases are TGTGCCTGGGGCCCCACAGGTTTTAACTATGGCTACACCTTC. It codes for CAWGPTGFNYGYTF.

The CDR3 sequence is CASSYGLSGVGSPLHF. DNA for the CDR3: TGTGCCAGCAGTTACGGGTTGTCAGGGGTGGGTTCACCCCTCCACTTT. This chain joins TRBV6-5 and TRBJ1-6, with D perhaps TRBD1 (6 bases). Trimming left V 2 bases short and J 9 bases short, with 17 bases between. The V gene's germline CDR1 is MNHEY and CDR2 SVGAGI. The CDR3 is 16 amino acids.

The genes are TRBV5-1 and TRBJ2-7; TRBD1 agrees at 12 bases. V shed 3 bases, J shed 6 bases, and the junction held 10 bases outside the gene matches. Germline CDR1 SGHRS, CDR2 YFSETQ. This CDR3 comprises 16 residues. The CDR3 protein is CASSSGTGTGGGEQYF. The CDR3 DNA reads TGCGCCAGCAGCTCCGGCACCGGGACAGGGGGCGGCGAGCAGTACTTC.

The chain couples TRBV29-1 to TRBJ1-4, with TRBD1 matching over 10 bases. This CDR3 is 14 amino acids long. Trimming at V came to 6 bases and at J to 8 bases, leaving 9 bases not matched to a gene. Germline values: CDR1 SQVTM, CDR2 ANQGSEA. CDR3 nucleotide sequence: TGCAGCGTCCAGGGACAGGGGAGACAGGAAAAACTGTTTTTT. The encoded protein is CSVQGQGRQEKLFF.

V is TRBV15 and J is TRBJ2-7, with TRBD1 matching over 7 bases. The V segment lost 3 bases and the J segment 0 bases; nucleotides outside the gene matches: 2. Germline V gives CDR1 LNHNV, CDR2 YYDKDF (reference sequence). The CDR3 runs 14 residues. The DNA for the CDR3 is TGTGCCACCAGCAGGGACAGGAGCTCCTACGAGCAGTACTTC. Translation gives CATSRDRSSYEQYF. The full variable domain, completed using reference TRBV15 and TRBJ2-7, is DAMVIQNPRYQVTQFGKPVTLSCSQTLNHNVMYWYQQKSSQAPKLLFHYYDKDFNNEADTPDNFQSRRPNTSFCFLDIRSPGLGDTAMYLCATSRDRSSYEQYFGPGTRLTVT.